One sample yielded the 11 T cell receptor beta chains listed below, sequenced in a study of control samples from healthy donors and cancer patients. Assay used: immunoSEQ multiplex PCR; TCRdb lists only in-frame clones, some missing. The sample lists 98,000 or so clones; approximately 81% were seen once. Sequencing was done on a sample of blood. The source of these receptors is a woman aged 25 to 39 in good health.

V is TRBV5-6 and J is TRBJ2-5; D gene ambiguous. This CDR3 is built from 15 residues. Germline V gene sequence: CDR1 SGHDT, CDR2 YYEEEE. V was cut by 0 bases and J by 4 bases, with 13 bases left in between. CDR3 bases: TGTGCCAGCAGCTTGGCCCAGCAACGCTTAGAGACCCAGTACTTC. Translation: CASSLAQQRLETQYF.

This rearrangement joins TRBV14 to TRBJ2-6; D is unclear. Germline V CDR1 and CDR2: SGHDN, FVKESK. This CDR3 is 15 amino acids long. V was clipped by 0 bases and J by 0 bases, with 3 bases between them. This CDR3 is CASSQDNSGANVLTF. The CDR3 nucleotides read TGTGCCAGCAGCCAAGACAACTCTGGGGCCAACGTCCTGACTTTC.

CDR3 nucleotides: TGTGCCAGCAGCCCTGGCGGGGGGGCCAATGAGCAGTTCTTC. Translating it yields CASSPGGGANEQFF. The chain links TRBV5-6 to TRBJ2-1; 9 nucleotides align to TRBD2. The germline V gene encodes CDR1 SGHDT and CDR2 YYEEEE. Unmatched junction bases numbered 5, after V lost 4 bases and J lost 6 bases. This CDR3 contains 14 residues.

V is TRBV30 and J is TRBJ1-5; TRBD1 might be the D (6 bases). Germline CDR1 GTSNPN, CDR2 SVGIG (reference sequence). Trimming took off 2 bases at V and 7 bases at J, with 12 bases between the two ends. The CDR3 sequence is 13 residues long. The CDR3 region is CAWSLPQGQPQHF. CDR3 sequence (DNA): TGTGCCTGGAGTCTCCCACAGGGCCAGCCCCAGCATTTT.

The chain employs TRBV11-3 and TRBJ2-2; 7 bases line up with TRBD2. Losses at the gene ends were 4 bases for V and 4 bases for J; bases not matched to a gene: 9. The CDR3 loop spans 16 amino acids. The germline CDR1 and CDR2 sequences are SGHNT and YENEEA. CDR3 sequence (DNA): TGTGCCAGCAGCTCCATTGCGGGGGTCGGCACCGGGGAGCTGTTTTTT. Translated: CASSSIAGVGTGELFF.

The chain employs TRBV19 and TRBJ2-7; D perhaps matches TRBD1 (6 bases). Trimming removed 5 bases from V and 6 bases from J, with 17 bases in between. Germline CDR1 is LNHDA and CDR2 is SQIVND (reference sequence). This CDR3 has 14 amino acids. CDR3 sequence reads: CASSPTTGAGEQYF. Written as DNA, the CDR3 is TGTGCCAGTAGTCCTACGACAGGTGCGGGCGAGCAGTACTTC.

The J gene is TRBJ2-7, the V gene TRBV6-2 or TRBV6-3; maybe TRBD1 (6 bases). V lost 6 bases and J 4 bases, leaving 16 bases between the germline ends. The CDR3 totals 14 residues. Germline V gene data show CDR1 as MNHEY and CDR2 as SVGEGT. CDR3 amino acids: CASRYRVGIYEQYF. The CDR3 coding sequence is TGTGCCAGCAGGTACAGGGTCGGGATATACGAGCAGTACTTC.

The chain couples TRBV21-1 to TRBJ1-1. TRBV21-1 is annotated as a pseudogene. This CDR3 comprises 15 residues. In DNA form, the CDR3 reads TGTGCCAGCAGCAAAGTACCAAGGGAGAACACTGAAGCTTTCTTT. Translation: CASSKVPRENTEAFF.

This clone turned up a few times. The chain links TRBV7-2 to TRBJ2-4; D may correspond to TRBD1 or TRBD2 (5 bases each). The V end was cut by 4 bases, the J end by 6 bases, with 7 bases between. The germline CDR1 and CDR2 sequences are SGHTA and FQGNSA. CDR3 length: 12 residues. The CDR3 loop reads CASSWDGNIQYF. The CDR3 DNA reads TGTGCCAGCAGCTGGGACGGAAACATTCAGTACTTC. Full variable domain (remainder filled in from reference TRBV7-2 and TRBJ2-4): GAGVSQSPSNKVTEKGKDVELRCDPISGHTALYWYRQSLGQGLEFLIYFQGNSAPDKSGLPSDRFSAERTGGSVSTLTIQRTQQEDSAVYLCASSWDGNIQYFGAGTRLSVL.

The J gene is TRBJ2-4, the V gene TRBV12-3 or TRBV12-4; no firm D call. The CDR3 extends over 12 amino acids. Trimming cost V 5 bases and J 5 bases, with 7 bases left between them. CDR3 region: CASSGRENIQYF. The CDR3 DNA reads TGTGCCAGCAGTGGTAGAGAAAACATTCAGTACTTC.

The V call is TRBV18, the J call TRBJ1-6; TRBD1 might be the D (5 bases). The V end was cut by 1 base, the J end by 6 bases, with 10 bases between. The CDR3 is made up of 15 amino acids. Germline V gene data show CDR1 as KGHSH and CDR2 as LQKENI. CDR3: CASSPLQGGNSPLHF. CDR3 in DNA: TGTGCCAGCTCACCACTCCAGGGTGGTAATTCACCCCTCCACTTT.